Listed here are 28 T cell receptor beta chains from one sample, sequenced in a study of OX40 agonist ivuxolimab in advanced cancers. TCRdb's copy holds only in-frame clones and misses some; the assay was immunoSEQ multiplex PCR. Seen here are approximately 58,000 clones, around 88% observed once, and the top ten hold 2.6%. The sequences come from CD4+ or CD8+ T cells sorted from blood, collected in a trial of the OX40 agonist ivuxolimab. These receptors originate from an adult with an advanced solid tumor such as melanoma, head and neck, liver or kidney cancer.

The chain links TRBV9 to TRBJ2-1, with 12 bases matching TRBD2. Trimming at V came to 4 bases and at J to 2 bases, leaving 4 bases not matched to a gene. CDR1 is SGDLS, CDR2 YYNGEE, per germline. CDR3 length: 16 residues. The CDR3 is CASSLRLAGAYNEQFF. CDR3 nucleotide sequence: TGTGCCAGCAGCTTAAGACTAGCGGGGGCCTACAATGAGCAGTTCTTC. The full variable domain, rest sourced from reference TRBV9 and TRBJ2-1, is DSGVTQTPKHLITATGQRVTLRCSPRSGDLSVYWYQQSLDQGLQFLIQYYNGEERAKGNILERFSAQQFPDLHSELNLSSLELGDSALYFCASSLRLAGAYNEQFFGPGTRLTVL.

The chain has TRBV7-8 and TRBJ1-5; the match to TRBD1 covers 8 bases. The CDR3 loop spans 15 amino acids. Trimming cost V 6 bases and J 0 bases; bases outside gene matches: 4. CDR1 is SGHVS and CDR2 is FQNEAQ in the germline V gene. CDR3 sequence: CASRPDRGSNQPQHF. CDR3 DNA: TGTGCCAGCAGACCTGACAGGGGTAGCAATCAGCCCCAGCATTTT.

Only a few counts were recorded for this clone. CDR3 loop: CAISESGSDYGYTF. The CDR3 nucleotides are TGTGCCATCAGTGAGTCGGGGAGTGACTATGGCTACACCTTC. The rearrangement uses TRBV10-3 and TRBJ1-2; the D is unclear. Germline CDR1 is ENHRY and CDR2 is SYGVKD. Trimming removed 0 bases at V and 3 bases at J, with 8 bases between. CDR3 length: 14 amino acids.

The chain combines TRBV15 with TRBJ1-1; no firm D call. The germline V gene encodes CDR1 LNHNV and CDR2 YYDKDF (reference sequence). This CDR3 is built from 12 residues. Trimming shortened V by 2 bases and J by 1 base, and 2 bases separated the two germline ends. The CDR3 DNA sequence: TGTGCCACCAGCAGACAGAACACTGAAGCTTTCTTT. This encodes CATSRQNTEAFF. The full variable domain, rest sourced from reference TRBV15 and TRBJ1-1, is DAMVIQNPRYQVTQFGKPVTLSCSQTLNHNVMYWYQQKSSQAPKLLFHYYDKDFNNEADTPDNFQSRRPNTSFCFLDIRSPGLGDTAMYLCATSRQNTEAFFGQGTRLTVV.

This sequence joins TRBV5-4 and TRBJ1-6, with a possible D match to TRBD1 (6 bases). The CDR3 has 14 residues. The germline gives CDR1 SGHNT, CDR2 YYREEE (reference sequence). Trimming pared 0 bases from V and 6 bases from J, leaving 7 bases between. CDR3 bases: TGTGCCAGCAGCTTGGAACAGGGTAATTCACCCCTCCACTTT. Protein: CASSLEQGNSPLHF.

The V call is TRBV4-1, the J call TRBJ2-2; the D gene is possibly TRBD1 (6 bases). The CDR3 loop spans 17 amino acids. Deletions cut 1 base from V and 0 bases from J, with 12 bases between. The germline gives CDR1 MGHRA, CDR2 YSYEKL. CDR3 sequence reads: CASSQVGARTNTGELFF. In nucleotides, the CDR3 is TGCGCCAGCAGCCAAGTGGGGGCGCGGACGAACACCGGGGAGCTGTTTTTT.

The CDR3 region is CASLLLGADTDTQYF. The CDR3 bases are TGTGCCAGTCTACTTTTGGGGGCGGACACAGATACGCAGTATTTT. The V call is TRBV6-1, the J call TRBJ2-3; D is possibly TRBD1 (6 bases). Germline CDR1 reads MNHNS; CDR2 reads SASEGT. The CDR3 has 15 residues. Trimming removed 9 bases at V and 2 bases at J, with 18 bases between.

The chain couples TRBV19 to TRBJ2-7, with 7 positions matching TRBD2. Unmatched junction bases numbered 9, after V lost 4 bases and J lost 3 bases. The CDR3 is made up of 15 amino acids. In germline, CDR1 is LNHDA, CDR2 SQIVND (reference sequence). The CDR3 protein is CASSRGPRDYYEQYF. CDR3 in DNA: TGTGCCAGTAGTAGAGGCCCTAGGGACTACTACGAGCAGTACTTC.

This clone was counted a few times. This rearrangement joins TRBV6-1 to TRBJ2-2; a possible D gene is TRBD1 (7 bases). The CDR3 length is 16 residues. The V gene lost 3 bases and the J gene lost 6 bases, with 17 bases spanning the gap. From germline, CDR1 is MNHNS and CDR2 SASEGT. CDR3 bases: TGTGCCAGCAGTGAGCGGGACAGAGCAATCCCCGGGGAGCTGTTTTTT. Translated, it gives CASSERDRAIPGELFF.

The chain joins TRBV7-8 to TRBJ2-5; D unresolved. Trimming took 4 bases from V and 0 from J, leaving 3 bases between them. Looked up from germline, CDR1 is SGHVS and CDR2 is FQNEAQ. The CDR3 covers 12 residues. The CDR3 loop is CASSSDQETQYF. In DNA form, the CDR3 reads TGTGCCAGCAGCTCAGACCAAGAGACCCAGTACTTC. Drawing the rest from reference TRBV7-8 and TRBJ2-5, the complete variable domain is GAGVSQSPRYKVAKRGQDVALRCDPISGHVSLFWYQQALGQGPEFLTYFQNEAQLDKSGLPSDRFFAERPEGSVSTLKIQRTQQEDSAVYLCASSSDQETQYFGPGTRLLVL.

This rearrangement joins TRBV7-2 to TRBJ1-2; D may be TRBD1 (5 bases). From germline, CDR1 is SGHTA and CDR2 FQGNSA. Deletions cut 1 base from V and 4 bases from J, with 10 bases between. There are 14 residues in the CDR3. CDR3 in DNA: TGTGCCAGCAGCTTAGAAGCTCAGGGCTATGGCTACACCTTC. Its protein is CASSLEAQGYGYTF.

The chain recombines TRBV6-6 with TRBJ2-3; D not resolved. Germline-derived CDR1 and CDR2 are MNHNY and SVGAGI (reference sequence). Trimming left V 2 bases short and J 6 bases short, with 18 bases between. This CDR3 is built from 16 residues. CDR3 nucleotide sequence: TGTGCCAGCAGTTACCACCCGCCCACGTTTAGCGATACGCAGTATTTT. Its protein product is CASSYHPPTFSDTQYF.

CDR3 nucleotides: TGTGCCAGCAGGGGGGGGGCGCAGTCCTACAATGAGCAGTTCTTC. Translation: CASRGGAQSYNEQFF. This rearrangement joins TRBV6-6 to TRBJ2-1; TRBD2 is a possible D gene (7 bases). V lost 6 bases to trimming and J lost 1 base, with 13 bases between them. Germline CDR1 MNHNY, CDR2 SVGAGI (reference sequence). The CDR3 loop spans 15 amino acids.

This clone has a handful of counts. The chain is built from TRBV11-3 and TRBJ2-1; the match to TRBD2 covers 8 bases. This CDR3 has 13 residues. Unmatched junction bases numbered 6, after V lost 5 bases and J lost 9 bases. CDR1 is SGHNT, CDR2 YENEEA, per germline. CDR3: CASSPRGVGEQFF. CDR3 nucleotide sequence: TGTGCCAGCAGCCCGCGGGGGGTAGGTGAGCAGTTCTTC.

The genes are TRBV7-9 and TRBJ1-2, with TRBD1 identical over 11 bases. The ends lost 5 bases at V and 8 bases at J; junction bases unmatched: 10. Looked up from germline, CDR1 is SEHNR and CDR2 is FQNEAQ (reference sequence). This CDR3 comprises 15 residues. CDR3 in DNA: TGTGCCAGCAGCCAAACGGACAGGGGGCGGGTGGGCTACACCTTC. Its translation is CASSQTDRGRVGYTF.

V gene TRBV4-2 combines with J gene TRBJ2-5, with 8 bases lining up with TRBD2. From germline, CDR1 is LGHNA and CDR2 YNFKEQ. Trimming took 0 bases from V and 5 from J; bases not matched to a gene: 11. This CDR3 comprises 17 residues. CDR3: CASSQDSGAPRGETQYF. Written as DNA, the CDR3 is TGTGCCAGCAGCCAAGATAGCGGGGCCCCCCGGGGGGAGACCCAGTACTTC.

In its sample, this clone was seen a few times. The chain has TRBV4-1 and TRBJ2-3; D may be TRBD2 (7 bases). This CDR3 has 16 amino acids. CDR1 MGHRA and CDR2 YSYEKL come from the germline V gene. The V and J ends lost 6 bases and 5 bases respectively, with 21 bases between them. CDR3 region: CASRDLPGGRGDTQYF. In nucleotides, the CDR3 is TGCGCCAGCAGAGATCTCCCGGGGGGCCGGGGAGATACGCAGTATTTT.

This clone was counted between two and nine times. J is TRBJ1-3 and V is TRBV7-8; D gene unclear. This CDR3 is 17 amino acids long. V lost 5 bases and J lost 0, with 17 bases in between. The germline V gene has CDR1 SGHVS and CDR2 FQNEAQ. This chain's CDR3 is CASSPLRVLTSGNTIYF. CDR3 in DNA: TGTGCCAGCAGCCCCCTGAGGGTCTTAACCTCTGGAAACACCATATATTTT.

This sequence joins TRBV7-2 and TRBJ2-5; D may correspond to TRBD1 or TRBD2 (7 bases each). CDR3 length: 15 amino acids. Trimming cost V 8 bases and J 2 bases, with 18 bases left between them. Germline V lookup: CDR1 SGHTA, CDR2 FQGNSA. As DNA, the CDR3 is TGTGCCAGCGTCCCTCCCAGGGGGGGTCAAGAGACCCAGTACTTC. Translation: CASVPPRGGQETQYF.

The CDR3 spells CASAGAGYGYTF. The CDR3 coding sequence is TGCGCCAGCGCAGGGGCTGGTTATGGCTACACCTTC. The chain employs TRBV5-1 and TRBJ1-2; D possibly corresponds to TRBD1 (6 bases). V dropped 7 bases and J dropped 5 bases, with 12 bases sitting between them. Germline V CDR1 and CDR2: SGHRS, YFSETQ. The CDR3 sequence is 12 residues long.

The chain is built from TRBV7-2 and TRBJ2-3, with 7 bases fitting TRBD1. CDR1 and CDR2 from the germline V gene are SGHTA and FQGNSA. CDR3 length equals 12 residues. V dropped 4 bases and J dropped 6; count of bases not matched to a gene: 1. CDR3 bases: TGTGCCAGCAGCTACAGGGGTGATACGCAGTATTTT. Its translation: CASSYRGDTQYF.

The CDR3 loop is CASGRASSNTGELFF. The CDR3 DNA sequence: TGTGCCAGCGGCAGGGCCAGCTCGAACACCGGGGAGCTGTTTTTT. The chain is built from TRBV18 and TRBJ2-2; D perhaps matches TRBD1 (5 bases). CDR3 length equals 15 residues. The ends were cut back, 8 bases at V and 0 bases at J, with 13 bases in the middle. Germline V gene lookup returns CDR1 KGHSH and CDR2 LQKENI.

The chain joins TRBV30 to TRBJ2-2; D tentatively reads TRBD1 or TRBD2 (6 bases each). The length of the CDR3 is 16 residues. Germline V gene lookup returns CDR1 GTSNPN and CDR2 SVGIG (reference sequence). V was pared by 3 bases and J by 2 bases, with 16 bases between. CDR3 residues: CAWRGPRGLNTGELFF. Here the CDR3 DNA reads TGTGCCTGGAGGGGGCCACGGGGGCTCAACACCGGGGAGCTGTTTTTT.

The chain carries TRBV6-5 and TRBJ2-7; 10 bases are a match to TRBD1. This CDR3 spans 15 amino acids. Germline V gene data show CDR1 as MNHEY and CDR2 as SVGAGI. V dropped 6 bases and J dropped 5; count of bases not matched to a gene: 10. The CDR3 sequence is CASRNTGTGVNEQYF. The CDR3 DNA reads TGTGCCAGCAGAAACACCGGGACAGGGGTTAACGAGCAGTACTTC.

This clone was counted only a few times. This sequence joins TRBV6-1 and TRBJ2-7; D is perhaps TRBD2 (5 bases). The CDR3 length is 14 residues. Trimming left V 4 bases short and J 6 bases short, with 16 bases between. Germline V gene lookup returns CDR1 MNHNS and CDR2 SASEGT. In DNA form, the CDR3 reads TGTGCCAGCAGTGCGGTGGGGATCGGAGGCGAGCAGTACTTC. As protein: CASSAVGIGGEQYF.

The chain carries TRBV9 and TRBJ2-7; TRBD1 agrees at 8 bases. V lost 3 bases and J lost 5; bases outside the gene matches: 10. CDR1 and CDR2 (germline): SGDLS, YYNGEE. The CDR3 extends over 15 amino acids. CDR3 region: CASSGLQGAHHEQYF. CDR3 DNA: TGTGCCAGCAGCGGCCTCCAGGGGGCGCATCACGAGCAGTACTTC. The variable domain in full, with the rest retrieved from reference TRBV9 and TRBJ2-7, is DSGVTQTPKHLITATGQRVTLRCSPRSGDLSVYWYQQSLDQGLQFLIQYYNGEERAKGNILERFSAQQFPDLHSELNLSSLELGDSALYFCASSGLQGAHHEQYFGPGTRLTVT.

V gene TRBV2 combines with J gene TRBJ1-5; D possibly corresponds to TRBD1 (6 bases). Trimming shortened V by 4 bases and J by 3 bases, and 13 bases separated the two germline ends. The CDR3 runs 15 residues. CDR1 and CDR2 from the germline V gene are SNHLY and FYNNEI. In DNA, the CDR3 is TGTGCCAGCAGTGTATCACAGGGAATCAATCAGCCCCAGCATTTT. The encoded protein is CASSVSQGINQPQHF.

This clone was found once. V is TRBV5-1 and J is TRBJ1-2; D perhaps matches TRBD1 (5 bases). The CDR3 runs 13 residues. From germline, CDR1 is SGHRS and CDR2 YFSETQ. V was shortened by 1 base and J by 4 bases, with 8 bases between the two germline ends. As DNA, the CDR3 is TGCGCCAGCAGCTTGACAGACAGCTATGGCTACACCTTC. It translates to CASSLTDSYGYTF.